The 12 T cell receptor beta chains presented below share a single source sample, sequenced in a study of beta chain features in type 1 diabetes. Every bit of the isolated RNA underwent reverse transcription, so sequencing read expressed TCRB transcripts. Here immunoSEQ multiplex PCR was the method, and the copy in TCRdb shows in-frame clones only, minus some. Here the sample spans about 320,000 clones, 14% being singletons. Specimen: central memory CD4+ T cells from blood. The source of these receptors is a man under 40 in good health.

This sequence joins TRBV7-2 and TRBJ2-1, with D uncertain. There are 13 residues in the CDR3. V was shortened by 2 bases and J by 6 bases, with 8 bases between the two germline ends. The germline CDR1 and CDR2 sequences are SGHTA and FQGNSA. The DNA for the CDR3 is TGTGCCAGCAGCTTACTCAGGCTCAATGAGCAGTTCTTC. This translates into CASSLLRLNEQFF. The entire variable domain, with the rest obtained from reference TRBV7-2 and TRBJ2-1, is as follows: GAGVSQSPSNKVTEKGKDVELRCDPISGHTALYWYRQSLGQGLEFLIYFQGNSAPDKSGLPSDRFSAERTGGSVSTLTIQRTQQEDSAVYLCASSLLRLNEQFFGPGTRLTVL.

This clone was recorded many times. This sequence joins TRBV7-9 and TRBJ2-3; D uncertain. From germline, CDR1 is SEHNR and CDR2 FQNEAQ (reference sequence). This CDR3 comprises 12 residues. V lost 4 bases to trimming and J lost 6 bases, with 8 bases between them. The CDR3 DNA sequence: TGTGCCAGCAGCTCGGTGGGGGATACGCAGTATTTT. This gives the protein CASSSVGDTQYF.

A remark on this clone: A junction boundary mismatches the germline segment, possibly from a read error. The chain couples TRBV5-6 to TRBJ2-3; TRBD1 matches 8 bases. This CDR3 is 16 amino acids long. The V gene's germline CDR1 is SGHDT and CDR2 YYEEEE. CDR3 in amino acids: CASSLETQGATNTQYF. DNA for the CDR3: TGTGCCAGCAGCTTGGAAACGCAGGGGGCCACAAATACGCAGTATTTT.

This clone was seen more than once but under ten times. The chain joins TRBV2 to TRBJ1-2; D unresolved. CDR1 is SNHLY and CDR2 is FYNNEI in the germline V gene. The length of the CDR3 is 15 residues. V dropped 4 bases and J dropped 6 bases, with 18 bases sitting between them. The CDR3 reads CASSGVRTREDGYTF. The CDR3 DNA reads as TGTGCCAGCAGTGGCGTCCGGACGAGAGAGGATGGCTACACCTTC. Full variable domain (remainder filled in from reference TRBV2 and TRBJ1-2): EPEVTQTPSHQVTQMGQEVILRCVPISNHLYFYWYRQILGQKVEFLVSFYNNEISEKSEIFDDQFSVERPDGSNFTLKIRSTKLEDSAMYFCASSGVRTREDGYTFGSGTRLTVV.

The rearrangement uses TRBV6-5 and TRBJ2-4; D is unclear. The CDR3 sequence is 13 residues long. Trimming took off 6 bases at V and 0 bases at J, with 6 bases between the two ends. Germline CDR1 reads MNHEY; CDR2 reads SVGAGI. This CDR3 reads CASSSLAKNIQYF. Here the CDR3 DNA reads TGTGCCAGCAGCAGTCTAGCCAAAAACATTCAGTACTTC.

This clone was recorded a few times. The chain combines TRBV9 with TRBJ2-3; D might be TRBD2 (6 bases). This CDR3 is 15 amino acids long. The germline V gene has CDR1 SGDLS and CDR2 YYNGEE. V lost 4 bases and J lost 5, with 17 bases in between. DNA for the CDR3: TGTGCCAGCAGCCCGGACCCCGGGAGTGGAGATACGCAGTATTTT. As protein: CASSPDPGSGDTQYF.

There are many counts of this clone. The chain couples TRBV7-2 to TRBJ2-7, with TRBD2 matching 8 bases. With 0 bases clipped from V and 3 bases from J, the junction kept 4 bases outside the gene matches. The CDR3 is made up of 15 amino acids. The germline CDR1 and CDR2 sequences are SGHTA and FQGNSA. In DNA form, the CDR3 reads TGTGCCAGCAGCTTAGCTTGGCGGGGGGACTACGAGCAGTACTTC. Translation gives CASSLAWRGDYEQYF.

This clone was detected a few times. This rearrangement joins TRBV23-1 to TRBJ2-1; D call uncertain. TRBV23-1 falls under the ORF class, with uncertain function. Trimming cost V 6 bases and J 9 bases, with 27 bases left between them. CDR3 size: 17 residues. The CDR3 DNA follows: TGCGCCAGCAGCCAAGCTTCTCGTTCCCACAGTGGTATTGAGCAGTTCTTC. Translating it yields CASSQASRSHSGIEQFF.

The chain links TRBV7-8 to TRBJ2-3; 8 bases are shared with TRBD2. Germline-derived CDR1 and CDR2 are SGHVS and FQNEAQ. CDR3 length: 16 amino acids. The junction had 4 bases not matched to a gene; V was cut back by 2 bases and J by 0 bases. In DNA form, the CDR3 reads TGTGCCAGCAGCTTAAGGATAGCGGGGAGCACAGATACGCAGTATTTT. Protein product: CASSLRIAGSTDTQYF.

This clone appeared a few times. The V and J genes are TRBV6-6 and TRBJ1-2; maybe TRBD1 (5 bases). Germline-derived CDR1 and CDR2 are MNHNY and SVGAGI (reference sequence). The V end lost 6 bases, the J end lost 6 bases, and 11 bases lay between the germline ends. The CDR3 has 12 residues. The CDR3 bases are TGTGCCAGCAGCTTCGGGGGGAATGGCTACACCTTC. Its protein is CASSFGGNGYTF.

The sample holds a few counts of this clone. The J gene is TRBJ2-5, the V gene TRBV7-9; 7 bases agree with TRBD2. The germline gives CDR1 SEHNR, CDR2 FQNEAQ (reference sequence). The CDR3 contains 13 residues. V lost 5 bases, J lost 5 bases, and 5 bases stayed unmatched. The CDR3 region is CASSRGLVETQYF. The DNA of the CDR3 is TGTGCCAGCAGCCGAGGACTAGTCGAGACCCAGTACTTC.

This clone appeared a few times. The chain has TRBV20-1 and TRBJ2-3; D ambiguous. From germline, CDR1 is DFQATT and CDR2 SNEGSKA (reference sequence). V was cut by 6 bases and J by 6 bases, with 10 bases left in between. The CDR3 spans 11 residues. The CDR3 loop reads CSARPADTQYF. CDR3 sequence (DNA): TGCAGTGCCAGACCGGCGGATACGCAGTATTTT.